These T cell receptor beta chains were read from a single sample in a study of cytomegalovirus exposure and HLA in healthy donors. Generated by immunoSEQ multiplex PCR, the TCRdb table keeps only in-frame clones and is missing some. The sample has approximately 190,000 clones, approximately 84% seen once. Sample: PBMCs. The source of these receptors is a woman in her forties or fifties in good health and CMV-seropositive. Both conserved end residues are part of each CDR3. The order of the fields is V gene, J gene, D gene, clone size, CDR3 DNA, CDR3 protein. D genes are given only for firm matches. Part of the rows lack a size; the others show once, few, many or a class for expanded clones.

TRBV10-3	TRBJ1-3	.	once	TGTGCCATCAGGGACACCGGGCCCTCTGGAAACACCATATATTTT	CAIRDTGPSGNTIYF
TRBV6-5	TRBJ2-1	.	.	TGTGCCAGCAGTGAGGGGGGGGCCCTTTTGGAGCAGTTCTTC	CASSEGGALLEQFF
TRBV5-1	TRBJ2-1	TRBD1	.	TGCGCCAGCAGCTTGGCGGGACAGGGCTGGGATGAGCAGTTCTTC	CASSLAGQGWDEQFF
TRBV18	TRBJ2-1	TRBD2	.	TGTGCCAGCTCACCGGGGCTAGCGGGGGGGAATGAGCAGTTCTTC	CASSPGLAGGNEQFF
TRBV5-6	TRBJ1-2	TRBD1	once	TGTGCCACAAAGACAGGGCCCTCTAACTATGGCTACACCTTC	CATKTGPSNYGYTF
TRBV9	TRBJ1-3	.	.	TGTGCCAGCAGCTTACAGGGCCCCAGCTCTGGAAACACCATATATTTT	CASSLQGPSSGNTIYF
TRBV7-9	TRBJ1-5	.	.	TGTGCCAGCAGCTTAGGGGGGCGGGGGGTTGAAACCCAGCATTTT	CASSLGGRGVETQHF
TRBV6-6	TRBJ2-7	.	.	TGTGCCAGCAGTTACTCCCCGTCCTACGAGCAGTACTTC	CASSYSPSYEQYF
TRBV4-2	TRBJ2-7	.	once	TGTGCCAGCAGCCAAGCCGGGACTCACTTCCACGAGCAGTACTTC	CASSQAGTHFHEQYF
TRBV4-2	TRBJ2-7	TRBD1	.	TGTGCCAGCAGCCGATCCGGGACAGGGGGAACCGAGCAGTACTTC	CASSRSGTGGTEQYF
TRBV11-3	TRBJ1-1	TRBD1	.	TGTGCCAGCAGCACACCGGGACAGTCTTCGGCGGGCACTGAAGCTTTCTTT	CASSTPGQSSAGTEAFF
TRBV4-3	TRBJ1-6	.	.	TGCGCCAGCAGCCAAGGGAGGGGTGGTGTTCCCCTCCACTTT	CASSQGRGGVPLHF
TRBV19	TRBJ2-5	TRBD2	.	TGTGCCAGTAGTTCCCAGCGGGGGACAGAGACCCAGTACTTC	CASSSQRGTETQYF
TRBV28	TRBJ1-4	TRBD1	once	TGTGCCAGCAGTTTATCAGGGGGCAGTGAAAAACTGTTTTTT	CASSLSGGSEKLFF
TRBV19	TRBJ2-5	TRBD1	.	TGTGCCAGTAGTATGGGGGACAGGGGGCGAGAGACCCAGTACTTC	CASSMGDRGRETQYF
TRBV27	TRBJ2-5	.	once	TGTGCCAGCAGTTCCCCTGGGGGCCGTTACCAAGAGACCCAGTACTTC	CASSSPGGRYQETQYF
TRBV11-2	TRBJ1-6	TRBD1	.	TGTGCCAGCAGCTTAGGACAGGGATCCTATAATTCACCCCTCCACTTT	CASSLGQGSYNSPLHF
TRBV5-1	TRBJ2-7	TRBD1	once	TGCGCCAGCAGGACGATACCGGGACAGGGGAACGAGCAGTACTTC	CASRTIPGQGNEQYF
TRBV7-2	TRBJ2-5	TRBD2	few	TGTGCCAGCAGCCCAAGAGGGTATAGCGGGGGGGCCGGGAACCAGTACTTC	CASSPRGYSGGAGNQYF
TRBV7-8	TRBJ1-6	.	.	TGTGCCAGCAGCTCTCACAGGACAGACACTTCACCCCTCCACTTT	CASSSHRTDTSPLHF
TRBV7-9	TRBJ1-4	TRBD1	.	TGTGCCAGCAGCGTAGGACAGGGGAATGAAAAACTGTTTTTT	CASSVGQGNEKLFF
TRBV11-1	TRBJ2-7	TRBD1	.	TGTGCCAGCAGCTTAGACTTGGACAGGTCGTACGAGCAGTACTTC	CASSLDLDRSYEQYF
TRBV13	TRBJ2-2	TRBD2	.	TGTGCCAGCAGCACGTTAGCGGGGGAGAACACCGGGGAGCTGTTTTTT	CASSTLAGENTGELFF
TRBV6-1	TRBJ2-6	.	.	TGTGCCATCCGACTGGGGGCCAACGTCCTGACTTTC	CAIRLGANVLTF
TRBV11-1	TRBJ2-6	.	.	TGTGCCAGCAGCTCCTGGCCTGTGAAGGGGGCCAACGTCCTGACTTTC	CASSSWPVKGANVLTF
TRBV5-1	TRBJ2-7	TRBD1	.	TGCGCCAGCAGCCTGGGACAGTCTTCCTCCTACGAGCAGTACTTC	CASSLGQSSSYEQYF
TRBV2	TRBJ2-7	TRBD1	.	TGTGCCAGCAGACAGGGGGCTGAATACGAGCAGTACTTC	CASRQGAEYEQYF
TRBV7-3	TRBJ1-6	TRBD1	once	TGTGCCAGCAGCTTGGACAGGAATTCACCCCTCCACTTT	CASSLDRNSPLHF
TRBV6-5	TRBJ1-5	.	.	TGTGCCAGCATGGCGGGGGGGGGAGATCAGCCCCAGCATTTT	CASMAGGGDQPQHF
TRBV27	TRBJ2-7	TRBD2	.	TGTGCCAGCAGTTTTGTAGGTGGGACTAGCGGTCCCTACGAGCAGTACTTC	CASSFVGGTSGPYEQYF
TRBV11-2	TRBJ1-1	.	.	TGTGCCAGCAGCTTAGTCTGGAACACTGAAGCTTTCTTT	CASSLVWNTEAFF
TRBV6-5	TRBJ1-3	TRBD1	.	TGTGCCAGCAGGACAGGGCTGAACTCTGGAAACACCATATATTTT	CASRTGLNSGNTIYF
TRBV18	TRBJ2-7	.	.	TGTGCCAGCTCACCACCGAAACAGCCCGACACCTACGAGCAGTACTTC	CASSPPKQPDTYEQYF
TRBV6-1	TRBJ1-1	.	.	TGTGCCAGCAGTGAAAGAGGGACTGAAGCTTTCTTT	CASSERGTEAFF
TRBV6-1	TRBJ1-1	.	.	TGTGCCAGCAGTGAAGTCGCAGGGGCTGAAGCTTTCTTT	CASSEVAGAEAFF
TRBV5-6	TRBJ1-4	.	.	TGTGCCAGCAGCTTTGTTACGGGACAAGTTAATGAAAAACTGTTTTTT	CASSFVTGQVNEKLFF
TRBV7-9	TRBJ1-1	TRBD1	.	TGTGCCAGCAGCTGGACAGGGGCTATGAACACTGAAGCTTTCTTT	CASSWTGAMNTEAFF
TRBV23-1	TRBJ2-7	.	.	TGCGCCAGCAGTCCCGGACAGATGACCTACGAGCAGTACTTC	CASSPGQMTYEQYF
TRBV9	TRBJ2-3	.	.	TGTGCCAGCAGCGTAGTGGCTAGCATTTCAGATACGCAGTATTTT	CASSVVASISDTQYF
TRBV6-1	TRBJ1-1	TRBD1	.	TGTGCCAGCAGCCCTTTAACAGGGGGTGGGACTGAAGCTTTCTTT	CASSPLTGGGTEAFF
TRBV19	TRBJ1-1	.	.	TGTGCCACTACTGAGGTTACGAACACTGAAGCTTTCTTT	CATTEVTNTEAFF
TRBV6-6	TRBJ1-1	.	.	TGTGCCAGCAGTTCGCCTAGGACTGAGCGTGAAGCTTTCTTT	CASSSPRTEREAFF
TRBV5-5	TRBJ1-6	TRBD1	.	TGTGCCAGCAGCCGCCTGGGACAGAGTGAAAGGTTTTCACCCCTCCACTTT	CASSRLGQSERFSPLHF
TRBV7-3	TRBJ1-2	TRBD1	.	TGTGCCAGCAGCCCCGACAGGGGCTATGGCTACACCTTC	CASSPDRGYGYTF
TRBV7-9	TRBJ2-7	TRBD2	.	TGTGCCAGCAGCTCAAGGCTAGCGGGGGGGCACGACGAGCAGTACTTC	CASSSRLAGGHDEQYF
TRBV7-9	TRBJ1-6	TRBD1	.	TGTGCCAGCAGCTCCCCGGGGACAGGGGGCGGTTCACCCCTCCACTTT	CASSSPGTGGGSPLHF
TRBV5-6	TRBJ1-3	.	.	TGTGCCAGCAGCTTTAATAGTAGGGGGTCTGGAAACACCATATATTTT	CASSFNSRGSGNTIYF
TRBV13	TRBJ2-3	TRBD2	.	TGTGCCAGCAGCCACCTCGCGGGGGGGCCAGATACGCAGTATTTT	CASSHLAGGPDTQYF
TRBV28	TRBJ1-3	TRBD1	.	TGTGCCAGCAGGACTACAGGGGGCTCTGGAAACACCATATATTTT	CASRTTGGSGNTIYF
TRBV10-2	TRBJ2-7	.	.	TGCGCCAGCATTAACCCGGACAGTTACTCCTACGAGCAGTACTTC	CASINPDSYSYEQYF
TRBV18	TRBJ1-6	TRBD1	.	TGTGCCAGCTCACGCGGTGGCAGGGGGTATTCACCCCTCCACTTT	CASSRGGRGYSPLHF
TRBV5-4	TRBJ2-7	TRBD1	.	TGTGCCAGCAGCCAAACTTCTACAGGGGGCAACGAGCAGTACTTC	CASSQTSTGGNEQYF
TRBV11-3	TRBJ2-3	TRBD2	.	TGTGCCAGCAGTAAAGCGGGGGGCCTCACAGATACGCAGTATTTT	CASSKAGGLTDTQYF
TRBV19	TRBJ1-1	TRBD1	.	TGTGCCAGTAAGCCGGGACAGGCGAACACTGAAGCTTTCTTT	CASKPGQANTEAFF